What follows are 16 T cell receptor beta chains derived from one specimen sequenced in a study of T-cell reconstitution after alpha-beta-depleted transplantation in children. These TCRs are of unknown antigen specificity. The TCRbeta library was prepared with unique molecular identifiers. TCRdb fed the PCR reads into MiXCR, producing one record per CDR3 protein. The profile shows 250,000 to 300,000 distinct CDR3 sequences, nearly 8% of them singletons. Study observations and caveats: Newly produced T cells mostly accounted for T-cell counts and diversity one year post-transplant.

The specimen comprised peripheral blood, sampled 360 days after TCRalphabeta/CD19-depleted stem cell transplant. The receptor set was obtained from a female patient aged 2-9 years who had a stem cell transplant for Fanconi anemia, so the T cells may come from the graft donor.

This clonotype was seen many times. The chain recombines TRBV20-1 with TRBJ2-2; perhaps TRBD1 as D (5 bases). V was trimmed by 0 bases and J by 4 bases, leaving 12 bases between them. The CDR3 consists of 15 residues. Germline CDR1 is DFQATT and CDR2 is SNEGSKA (reference sequence). The CDR3 is CSARDSRGATGELFF. CDR3 bases: TGCAGTGCTAGAGACTCCCGTGGGGCCACCGGGGAGCTGTTTTTT.

This clonotype was recorded at least ten times. The J gene is TRBJ2-1, the V gene TRBV5-5; D may be TRBD1 or TRBD2 (5 bases each). CDR3 length: 17 amino acids. The germline V and J ends were trimmed by 2 bases and 0 bases, with 15 bases remaining between them. Germline V gives CDR1 SGHKS, CDR2 YYEKEE (reference sequence). The CDR3 sequence: CASSFTGTVSSYNEQFF. As DNA, the CDR3 is TGTGCCAGCAGCTTCACCGGGACGGTCAGCTCCTACAATGAGCAGTTCTTC.

In this sample, this clonotype turned up many times. The rearrangement joins TRBV20-1 to TRBJ1-6; TRBD1 is a possible D gene (5 bases). The CDR3 has 14 amino acids. The ends were cut back, 0 bases at V and 7 bases at J, with 10 bases in the middle. The germline V gene has CDR1 DFQATT and CDR2 SNEGSKA (reference sequence). The CDR3 sequence: CSAREGRYNSPLHF. The CDR3 DNA follows: TGCAGTGCTAGAGAGGGACGGTACAATTCACCCCTCCACTTT.

This clonotype was recorded many times. The chain joins TRBV6-5 to TRBJ1-1; D uncertain. This CDR3 contains 15 residues. CDR1 is MNHEY, CDR2 SVGAGI, per germline. V was shortened by 7 bases and J by 2 bases, with 17 bases between the two germline ends. CDR3 bases: TGTGCCAGCACAGCGGTGGAGAGCCTAAACACTGAAGCTTTCTTT. This translates into CASTAVESLNTEAFF.

In its sample, this clonotype was seen many times. The rearrangement links TRBV12-3 or TRBV12-4 to TRBJ2-7; D not certain. V was pared by 3 bases and J by 2 bases, with 14 bases between. The CDR3 covers 15 residues. The CDR3 region has the DNA TGTGCCAGCAGTTTGGCCCAACTTGTCCCCTACGAGCAGTACTTC. Its translation: CASSLAQLVPYEQYF.

This rearrangement joins TRBV18 to TRBJ1-5; TRBD1 might be the D (6 bases). Germline CDR1 KGHSH, CDR2 LQKENI. The CDR3 loop spans 14 amino acids. V was pared by 3 bases and J by 4 bases, with 10 bases between. The CDR3, as DNA: TGTGCCAGCTCACCGGACAGATCAAATCAGCCCCAGCATTTT. As protein: CASSPDRSNQPQHF.

This clonotype was seen more than once but under ten times. The genes are TRBV3-1 and TRBJ2-7; D is possibly TRBD1 (5 bases). The CDR3 spans 17 residues. CDR1 and CDR2 (germline): LGHDT, YNNKEL (reference sequence). V lost 1 base and J lost 5, with 21 bases in between. CDR3 bases: TGTGCCAGCAGCCAAGTTCCAGGGATATCAGCTCCTGACGAGCAGTACTTC. Translated: CASSQVPGISAPDEQYF.

The chain employs TRBV20-1 and TRBJ2-3; D is unclear. V was pared by 5 bases and J by 4 bases, with 10 bases between. The CDR3 extends over 12 amino acids. CDR1 and CDR2 from the germline V gene are DFQATT and SNEGSKA (reference sequence). CDR3 sequence reads: CSAPWVADTQYF. CDR3 sequence (DNA): TGCAGTGCTCCGTGGGTTGCAGATACGCAGTATTTT.

This clonotype was seen repeatedly, ten times or more. The chain is built from TRBV6-2 or TRBV6-3 and TRBJ2-5, with D possibly matching TRBD2 (6 bases). The germline V gene has CDR1 MNHEY and CDR2 SVGEGT. V shed 6 bases and J shed 2 bases, with 16 bases lying between them. The CDR3 totals 15 residues. CDR3 sequence (DNA): TGTGCCAGCAGCCTCGGACTAAATCCTCAAGAGACCCAGTACTTC. Residues: CASSLGLNPQETQYF.

CDR3 bases: TGTGCCAGCAGTACCACAGGTGATAGCAATCAGCCCCAGCATTTT. It codes for CASSTTGDSNQPQHF. This rearrangement joins TRBV6-1 to TRBJ1-5, with a possible D match to TRBD1 (5 bases). This CDR3 comprises 15 residues. Trimming took off 5 bases at V and 0 bases at J, with 11 bases between the two ends. Germline values: CDR1 MNHNS, CDR2 SASEGT.

The chain carries TRBV7-2 and TRBJ1-1; maybe TRBD1 (6 bases). In germline, CDR1 is SGHTA, CDR2 FQGNSA. Trimming shortened V by 5 bases and J by 6 bases, and 19 bases separated the two germline ends. The CDR3 is 15 amino acids. The CDR3 is CASSLPLQGWAEAFF. The CDR3 bases are TGTGCCAGCAGCCTACCTCTTCAGGGGTGGGCTGAAGCTTTCTTT. The full variable domain, with the rest looked up from reference TRBV7-2 and TRBJ1-1, is GAGVSQSPSNKVTEKGKDVELRCDPISGHTALYWYRQSLGQGLEFLIYFQGNSAPDKSGLPSDRFSAERTGGSVSTLTIQRTQQEDSAVYLCASSLPLQGWAEAFFGQGTRLTVV.

The chain links TRBV4-2 to TRBJ2-3; TRBD2 matches at 12 bases. Germline V gives CDR1 LGHNA, CDR2 YNFKEQ. The CDR3 is 16 residues long. With V trimmed by 3 bases and J by 4 bases, 5 bases remained unmatched. The CDR3 protein is CASSHPSGRASDTQYF. The CDR3 region has the DNA TGTGCCAGCAGCCACCCTAGCGGGAGGGCCTCAGATACGCAGTATTTT.

The gene calls are TRBV5-1 and TRBJ2-5; D gene unclear. V lost 2 bases, J lost 1 base, and 12 bases lay in between. The germline gives CDR1 SGHRS, CDR2 YFSETQ. The length of the CDR3 is 15 residues. The CDR3 loop reads CASSLPLQAQETQYF. CDR3 sequence (DNA): TGCGCCAGCAGCTTACCTCTACAAGCCCAAGAGACCCAGTACTTC.

This clonotype appeared many times. The genes are TRBV9 and TRBJ1-1; D gene ambiguous. This CDR3 has 14 amino acids. The germline V gene has CDR1 SGDLS and CDR2 YYNGEE. Between the trimmed V and J ends, which lost 3 bases and 0 bases, there was a span of 9 bases. In nucleotides, the CDR3 is TGTGCCAGCAGCGCCGGGTGGATGAACACTGAAGCTTTCTTT. Amino acids: CASSAGWMNTEAFF. Complete variable domain (other parts from reference TRBV9 and TRBJ1-1): DSGVTQTPKHLITATGQRVTLRCSPRSGDLSVYWYQQSLDQGLQFLIQYYNGEERAKGNILERFSAQQFPDLHSELNLSSLELGDSALYFCASSAGWMNTEAFFGQGTRLTVV.

The chain is built from TRBV7-3 and TRBJ2-2; tentative D call: TRBD1 (5 bases). In germline, CDR1 is SGHTA, CDR2 FQGTGA. The CDR3 is 15 amino acids. V gave up 5 bases and J gave up 7 bases, with 17 bases separating them. The CDR3 loop is CASSPRGVEGGELFF. The CDR3 bases are TGTGCCAGCAGCCCAAGGGGCGTAGAAGGCGGGGAGCTGTTTTTT.

In this sample, this clonotype turned up many times. The V and J genes are TRBV5-1 and TRBJ1-4; D is undetermined. V was pared by 4 bases and J by 8 bases, with 12 bases between. The CDR3 covers 13 residues. The V gene's germline CDR1 is SGHRS and CDR2 YFSETQ. The CDR3 loop reads CASSPNSWEKLFF. In nucleotides, the CDR3 is TGCGCCAGCAGCCCCAACAGCTGGGAAAAACTGTTTTTT.